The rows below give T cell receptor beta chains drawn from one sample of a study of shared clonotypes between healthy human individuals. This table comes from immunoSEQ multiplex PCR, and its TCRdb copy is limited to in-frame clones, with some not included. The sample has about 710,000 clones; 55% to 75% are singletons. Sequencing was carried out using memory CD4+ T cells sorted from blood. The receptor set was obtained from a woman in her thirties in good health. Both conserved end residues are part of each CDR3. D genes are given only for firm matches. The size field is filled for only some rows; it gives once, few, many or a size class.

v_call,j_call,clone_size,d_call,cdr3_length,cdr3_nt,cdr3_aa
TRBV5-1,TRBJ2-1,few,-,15,TGCGCCAGCAGCAGCGACAGCCCCTCCTACAATGAGCAGTTCTTC,CASSSDSPSYNEQFF
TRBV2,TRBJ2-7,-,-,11,TGTGCCAGCACAGGCTCCTACGAGCAGTACTTC,CASTGSYEQYF
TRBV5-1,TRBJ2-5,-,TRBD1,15,TGCGCCAGCAGTATGAGGGGACAGGGGGCGCTTACCCAGTACTTC,CASSMRGQGALTQYF
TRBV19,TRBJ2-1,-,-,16,TGTGCCAGTAGTGCTGTCTGGGGCGGGATGGGCAATGAGCAGTTCTTC,CASSAVWGGMGNEQFF
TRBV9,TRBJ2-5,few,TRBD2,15,TGTGCCAGCAGCTTTTCTAGCGGGAGTTCAGAGACCCAGTACTTC,CASSFSSGSSETQYF
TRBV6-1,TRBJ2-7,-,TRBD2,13,TGTGCCATCGCCACTAGCGGGAGCTACGAGCAGTACTTC,CAIATSGSYEQYF
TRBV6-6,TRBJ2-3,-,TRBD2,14,TGTGCCAGTCTAGCGGGAGTAAACACAGATACGCAGTATTTT,CASLAGVNTDTQYF
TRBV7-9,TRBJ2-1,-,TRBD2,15,TGTGCCAGCAGCTTTTCTCTAGCGGGAGTCAATGAGCAGTTCTTC,CASSFSLAGVNEQFF
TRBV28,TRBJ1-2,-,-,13,TGTGCCAGCAGCACCCCAGGGACCTATGGCTACACCTTC,CASSTPGTYGYTF
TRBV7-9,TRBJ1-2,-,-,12,TGTGCCAGCAGCTCCGAAAACTATGGCTACACCTTC,CASSSENYGYTF
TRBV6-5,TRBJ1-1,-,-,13,TGTGCCAGCAGTTACACAAGGACAGAAGAAGCTTTCTTT,CASSYTRTEEAFF
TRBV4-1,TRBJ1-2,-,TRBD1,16,TGCGCCAGCAGCCAAGACCCCGGGACAGGCATCTATGGCTACACCTTC,CASSQDPGTGIYGYTF
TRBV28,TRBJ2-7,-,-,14,TGTGCCAGCAGTTTAAATCAGGGCCGCTACGAGCAGTACTTC,CASSLNQGRYEQYF
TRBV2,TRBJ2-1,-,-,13,TGTGCCAGCAGTGAATACCGGAACAATGAGCAGTTCTTC,CASSEYRNNEQFF
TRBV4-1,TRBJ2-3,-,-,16,TGCGCCAGCAGCCAAGGGCGGGGACATCTTAAAGATACGCAGTATTTT,CASSQGRGHLKDTQYF
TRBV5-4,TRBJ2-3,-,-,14,TGTGCCAGCAGCTTGGGTGGGATTAGACATACGCAGTATTTT,CASSLGGIRHTQYF
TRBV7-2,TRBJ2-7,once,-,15,TGTGCCAGCAGCTTTGACTCGACCCCTTCCTACGAGCAGTACTTC,CASSFDSTPSYEQYF
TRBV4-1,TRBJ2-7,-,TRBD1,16,TGCGCCAGCAGCCAAGCCCCGACAGGGGGGTCCTACGAGCAGTACTTC,CASSQAPTGGSYEQYF
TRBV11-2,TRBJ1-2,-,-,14,TGTGCCAGCAGCTTAGACCCAGCTAACTATGGCTACACCTTC,CASSLDPANYGYTF
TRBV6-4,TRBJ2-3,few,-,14,TGTGCCAGCAGCCGACAGGCCGGGGCAGATACGCAGTATTTT,CASSRQAGADTQYF
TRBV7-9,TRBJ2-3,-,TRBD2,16,TGTGCCAGCAGCCCCGGGACTAGCAGAGAGGGGGATACGCAGTATTTT,CASSPGTSREGDTQYF
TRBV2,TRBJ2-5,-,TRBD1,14,TGTGCCAGCAGGGTGACAGGGGGCATGGAGACCCAGTACTTC,CASRVTGGMETQYF
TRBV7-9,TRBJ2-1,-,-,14,TGTGCCAGCAGCTGGGGTAGCTCCTACAATGAGCAGTTCTTC,CASSWGSSYNEQFF
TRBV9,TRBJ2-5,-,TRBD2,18,TGTGCCAGCAGCGTAGGGGGACTAGCTTCACCGAGACAGGAGACCCAGTACTTC,CASSVGGLASPRQETQYF
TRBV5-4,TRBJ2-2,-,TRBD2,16,TGTGCCAGCAGCTCATTAGCGGGAGGCGTATCCGGGGAGCTGTTTTTT,CASSSLAGGVSGELFF
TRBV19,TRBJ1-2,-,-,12,TGTGCCTTATCGGGCACCCGCGGAGGCTACACCTTC,CALSGTRGGYTF
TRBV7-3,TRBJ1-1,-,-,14,TGTGCCAGCAGCCCCCAAGGGACGGACACTGAAGCTTTCTTT,CASSPQGTDTEAFF
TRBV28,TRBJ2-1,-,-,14,TGTGCCAGCAGTTTTCCCCATAAATACAATGAGCAGTTCTTC,CASSFPHKYNEQFF
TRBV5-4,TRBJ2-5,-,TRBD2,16,TGTGCCAGCAGCCAGAAGCTAGCGGGTCCGCAAGAGACCCAGTACTTC,CASSQKLAGPQETQYF
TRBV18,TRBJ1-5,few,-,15,TGTGCCAGCTCACCGGAAGGGAATAGCAATCAGCCCCAGCATTTT,CASSPEGNSNQPQHF
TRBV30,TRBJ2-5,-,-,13,TGTGCCTGGAGTGTGGGAGCACTGGAGACCCAGTACTTC,CAWSVGALETQYF
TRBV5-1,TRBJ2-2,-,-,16,TGCGCCAGCAGCTTGGATATCCCAGGGCGGGACGGGGAGCTGTTTTTT,CASSLDIPGRDGELFF
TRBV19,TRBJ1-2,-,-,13,TGTGCCAGTAGTAGGGGACAAAACTATGGCTACACCTTC,CASSRGQNYGYTF
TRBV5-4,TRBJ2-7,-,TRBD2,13,TGTGCCAGCAGTCGGGGGGGCTCCTACGAGCAGTACTTC,CASSRGGSYEQYF
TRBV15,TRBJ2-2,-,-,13,TGTGCCACCAGCAGGAAGAACACCGGGGAGCTGTTTTTT,CATSRKNTGELFF
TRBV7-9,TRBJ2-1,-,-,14,TGTGCCAGCAGCTTTGATAACAGGGCCAATGAGCAGTTCTTC,CASSFDNRANEQFF
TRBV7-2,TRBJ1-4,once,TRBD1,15,TGTGCCAGCAGCAGGCCGGGACAGGGGTATGAAAAACTGTTTTTT,CASSRPGQGYEKLFF
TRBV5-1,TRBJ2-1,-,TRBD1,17,TGCGCCAGCAGCTTATCGCCGGGACAGGGGGCGGACAATGAGCAGTTCTTC,CASSLSPGQGADNEQFF
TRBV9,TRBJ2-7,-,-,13,TGTGCCAGCAGCCCAGAAATTGCCTACGAGCAGTACTTC,CASSPEIAYEQYF
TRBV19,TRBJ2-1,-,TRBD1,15,TGTGCCAGTAGTATCACCAGGGGGATTTACAATGAGCAGTTCTTC,CASSITRGIYNEQFF